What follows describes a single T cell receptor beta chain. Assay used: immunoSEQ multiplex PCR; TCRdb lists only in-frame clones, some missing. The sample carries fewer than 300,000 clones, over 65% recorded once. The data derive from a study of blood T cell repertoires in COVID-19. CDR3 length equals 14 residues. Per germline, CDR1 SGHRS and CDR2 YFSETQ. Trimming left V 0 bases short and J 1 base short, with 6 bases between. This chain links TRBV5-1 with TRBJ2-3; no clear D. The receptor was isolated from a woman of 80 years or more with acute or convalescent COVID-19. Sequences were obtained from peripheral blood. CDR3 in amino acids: CASSLDSRTDTQYF. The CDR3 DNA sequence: TGCGCCAGCAGCTTGGACAGCCGCACAGATACGCAGTATTTT.